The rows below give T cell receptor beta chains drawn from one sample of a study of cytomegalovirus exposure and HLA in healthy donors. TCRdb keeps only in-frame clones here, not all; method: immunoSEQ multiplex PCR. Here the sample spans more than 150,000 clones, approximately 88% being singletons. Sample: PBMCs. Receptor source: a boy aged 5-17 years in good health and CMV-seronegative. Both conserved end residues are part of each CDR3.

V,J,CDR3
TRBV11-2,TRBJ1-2,CASSLAFQGTFYNGYTF
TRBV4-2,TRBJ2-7,CASSQGYREVYEQYF
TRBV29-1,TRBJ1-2,CSVEDRDVNPGDYYGYTF
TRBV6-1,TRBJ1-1,CASSEALGRVNTEAFF
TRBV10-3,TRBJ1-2,CAISESDRVDGYTF
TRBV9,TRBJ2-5,CASSEGGGSPQETQYF
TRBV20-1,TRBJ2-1,CSARVDEQFF
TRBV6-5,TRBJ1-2,CASSPRDRGGKGYTF
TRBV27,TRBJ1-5,CASSSQSGGYQPQHF
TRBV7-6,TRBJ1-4,CASSFSGQGAPTNEKLFF
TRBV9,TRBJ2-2,CASSTSGVLTGELFF
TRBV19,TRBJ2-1,CASSMVRTGTTYNEQFF
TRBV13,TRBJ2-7,CASSRDRGVYEQYF
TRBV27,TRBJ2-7,CASSSSSYEQYF
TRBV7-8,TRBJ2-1,CASSSPGRAAFNEQFF
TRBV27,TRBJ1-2,CASSLSKRGGYTF
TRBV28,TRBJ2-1,CASSSLAEKNNEQFF
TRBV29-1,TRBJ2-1,CSAGAGGTYNEQFF
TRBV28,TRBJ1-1,CASSLGQGIVFKAFF
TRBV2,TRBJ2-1,CATTDRNNEQFF
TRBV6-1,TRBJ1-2,CASSEMVQFGYTF
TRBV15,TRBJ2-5,CATSREGTEQETQYF
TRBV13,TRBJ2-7,CASSDVGREQYF
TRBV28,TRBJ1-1,CASEFIGGQGTEAFF
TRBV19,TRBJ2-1,CASSGGVVEQFF
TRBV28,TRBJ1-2,CASSSTWGAYTF
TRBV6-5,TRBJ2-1,CASRPSGSDGGQFF
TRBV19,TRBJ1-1,CASSITGQGPYTEAFF
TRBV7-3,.,CASTPLRGSHEQYF
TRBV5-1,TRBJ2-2,CASTIGGAAGELFF
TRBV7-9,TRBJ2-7,CASSLAHYEQYF
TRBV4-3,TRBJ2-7,CASSPAAGTIPYEQYF
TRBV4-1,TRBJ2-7,CASSQGGTGDWEQYF
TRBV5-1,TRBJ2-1,CASSLVRTPGVKNEQFF
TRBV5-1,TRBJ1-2,CASSLGDRENGYTF
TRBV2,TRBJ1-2,CASSLDRDYGYTF
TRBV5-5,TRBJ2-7,CASSSGLAGGHSYEQYF
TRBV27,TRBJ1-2,CASAGQALLGGYTF
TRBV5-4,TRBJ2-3,CASSLTGTTDTQYF
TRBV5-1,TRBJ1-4,CASSPTRGIWNGEKLFF
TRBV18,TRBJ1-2,CASPTTQGLWGGYTF
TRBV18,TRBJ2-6,CASSRTAVSGANVLTF
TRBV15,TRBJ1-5,CATAAGTGGSQPQHF
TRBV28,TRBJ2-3,CASSLLGGGNTDTQYF
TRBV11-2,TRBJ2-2,CASSLGGRNTGELFF
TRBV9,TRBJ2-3,CASSARDLPDTQYF
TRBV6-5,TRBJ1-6,CASRRGATYNSPLHF
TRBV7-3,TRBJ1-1,CASSLQGAQDTEAFF
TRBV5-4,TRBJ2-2,CASSQGLAAGELFF
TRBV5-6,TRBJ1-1,CASSSRDRMNTEAFF
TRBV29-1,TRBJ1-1,CSVAFVGRRDTEAFF